These 3 T cell receptor beta chains originate from one sample sequenced in a study of T-cell reconstitution after alpha-beta-depleted transplantation in children. Preparing the TCRbeta library involved the use of unique molecular identifiers. Each CDR3 protein gets one entry after TCRdb re-called the PCR reads with MiXCR. The table shows roughly 350,000 distinct CDR3 sequences, with around 15% occurring only once. This material consisted of PBMCs, mostly from graft donor cells, taken 360 days after TCRalphabeta/CD19-depleted stem cell transplant. These receptors all come from a male patient between 2 and 15 years old who had a stem cell transplant for acute lymphoblastic leukemia, so the T cells may come from the graft donor.

This clonotype was seen a handful of times. The chain employs TRBV12-3 or TRBV12-4 and TRBJ2-7; the D gene is possibly TRBD1 (5 bases). This CDR3 spans 15 amino acids. Deletions cut 2 bases from V and 5 bases from J, with 16 bases between. CDR3 nucleotide sequence: TGTGCCAGCAGTTTATCACACGCAGGGCTCCACGAGCAGTACTTC. Its translation is CASSLSHAGLHEQYF.

This clonotype was counted only a few times. The V and J genes are TRBV7-9 and TRBJ2-7; unclear D gene. CDR1 is SEHNR and CDR2 is FQNEAQ in the germline V gene (reference sequence). The length of the CDR3 is 14 residues. V was cut by 2 bases and J by 2 bases, with 10 bases left in between. The CDR3 reads CASSLPSWPYEQYF. CDR3 DNA sequence: TGTGCCAGCAGCTTACCTTCGTGGCCCTACGAGCAGTACTTC.

The J gene is TRBJ2-6, the V gene TRBV5-1; possibly TRBD2 for D (5 bases). Trimming took 2 bases from V and 2 from J, leaving 11 bases between them. Germline CDR1 and CDR2: SGHRS and YFSETQ. This CDR3 has 16 amino acids. CDR3 sequence (DNA): TGCGCCAGCAGCTTTTTTCGAGGGCCTGGGGCCAACGTCCTGACTTTC. It translates to CASSFFRGPGANVLTF. The full variable domain, its missing parts supplied by reference TRBV5-1 and TRBJ2-6, is KAGVTQTPRYLIKTRGQQVTLSCSPISGHRSVSWYQQTPGQGLQFLFEYFSETQRNKGNFPGRFSGRQFSNSRSEMNVSTLELGDSALYLCASSFFRGPGANVLTFGAGSRLTVL.